These 18 T cell receptor beta chains share one sample of origin, sequenced in a study of naive and memory T cell subsets. The beta constant-region primer was an equimolar mix of two oligonucleotides covering TRBC1 and TRBC2. TCRdb itself ran the UMI-ligation and nested PCR reads through MiXCR, one entry per CDR3 protein. The sample carries around 40,000 distinct CDR3 sequences, 13% recorded once. The sample consisted of effector memory CD4+ T cells from blood. This sample's subset: effector memory, CD45RA- CD27-. The receptors derive from a human donor in good health.

This chain joins TRBV5-1 and TRBJ2-3; 8 bases match TRBD1. Trimming removed 3 bases from V and 5 bases from J; junction bases left unmatched: 2. CDR1 SGHRS and CDR2 YFSETQ come from the germline V gene. The CDR3 spans 13 residues. The CDR3 sequence: CASSSGQGDTQYF. CDR3 nucleotide sequence: TGCGCCAGCAGCTCAGGACAGGGAGATACGCAGTATTTT. The full variable domain, in which reference TRBV5-1 and TRBJ2-3 provide the parts outside the CDR3, is KAGVTQTPRYLIKTRGQQVTLSCSPISGHRSVSWYQQTPGQGLQFLFEYFSETQRNKGNFPGRFSGRQFSNSRSEMNVSTLELGDSALYLCASSSGQGDTQYFGPGTRLTVL.

This clonotype was detected many times. The gene calls are TRBV20-1 and TRBJ2-3; 9 positions agree with TRBD2. Germline V CDR1 and CDR2: DFQATT, SNEGSKA (reference sequence). J gave up 8 bases and V 3 bases, and 15 bases lay outside the gene matches. The length of the CDR3 is 16 residues. CDR3 amino acids: CSARLWPSGTWGTQYF. The CDR3 DNA is TGCAGTGCTAGGTTGTGGCCTAGCGGGACCTGGGGTACGCAGTATTTT.

At least ten counts were recorded for this clonotype. The CDR3 nucleotides read TGTGCCAGTAGCGACAGTAGGAAAAACATTCAGTACTTC. Its protein is CASSDSRKNIQYF. The genes are TRBV19 and TRBJ2-4; tentative D call: TRBD1 (5 bases). Trimming took 6 bases from V and 4 from J, leaving 10 bases between them. The CDR3 is made up of 13 amino acids. Germline-derived CDR1 and CDR2 are LNHDA and SQIVND (reference sequence).

There are many counts of this clonotype. The chain uses TRBV5-1 and TRBJ1-4, with 7 nucleotides matching TRBD1. Trimming removed 2 bases from V and 5 bases from J; junction bases left unmatched: 6. The CDR3 runs 15 residues. Germline V gene data show CDR1 as SGHRS and CDR2 as YFSETQ. CDR3 nucleotide sequence: TGCGCCAGCAGCTTACCGGGACAGAAGAATGAAAAACTGTTTTTT. Amino acid sequence: CASSLPGQKNEKLFF.

At least ten counts were recorded for this clonotype. The chain is built from TRBV7-8 and TRBJ2-6, with 12 bases identical to TRBD2. Germline CDR1 SGHVS, CDR2 FQNEAQ. CDR3 size: 20 residues. Losses at the gene ends were 7 bases for V and 0 bases for J; bases not matched to a gene: 13. CDR3 in amino acids: CASIPVPTSGRGSGANVLTF. The CDR3 nucleotides are TGTGCCAGCATCCCAGTCCCGACTAGCGGGAGAGGCTCTGGGGCCAACGTCCTGACTTTC. The entire variable domain, with the rest obtained from reference TRBV7-8 and TRBJ2-6, is as follows: GAGVSQSPRYKVAKRGQDVALRCDPISGHVSLFWYQQALGQGPEFLTYFQNEAQLDKSGLPSDRFFAERPEGSVSTLKIQRTQQEDSAVYLCASIPVPTSGRGSGANVLTFGAGSRLTVL.

This sequence joins TRBV7-2 and TRBJ2-7; tentatively, D is TRBD1 or TRBD2 (6 bases each). The CDR3 is 13 amino acids. The ends were cut back, 3 bases at V and 5 bases at J, with 11 bases in the middle. CDR1 and CDR2 from the germline V gene are SGHTA and FQGNSA. CDR3: CASSFWGANEQYF. The DNA for the CDR3 is TGTGCCAGCAGCTTTTGGGGGGCCAACGAGCAGTACTTC.

The genes are TRBV10-3 and TRBJ2-2; TRBD1 matches at 7 bases. The CDR3 length is 13 residues. The germline V gene has CDR1 ENHRY and CDR2 SYGVKD. Unmatched junction bases numbered 10, after V lost 10 bases and J lost 8 bases. In nucleotides, the CDR3 is TGTGCCACCCGGGGACAGTCCCTAGGGGAGCTGTTTTTT. This translates into CATRGQSLGELFF.

This clonotype was picked up many times. The V call is TRBV10-3, the J call TRBJ2-1; TRBD2 matches at 10 bases. The CDR3 consists of 15 residues. Looked up from germline, CDR1 is ENHRY and CDR2 is SYGVKD. The J segment lost 6 bases and the V segment lost 6 bases, leaving 8 bases of the junction unmatched. Here the CDR3 reads CAIRPSGRVGNEQFF. The CDR3 DNA follows: TGTGCCATCAGACCCAGCGGGAGGGTCGGCAATGAGCAGTTCTTC.

This clonotype has more than one count but fewer than ten. The CDR3 region is CASSPPQGLGDGYTF. CDR3 DNA sequence: TGTGCCAGCTCACCACCTCAGGGCCTCGGCGATGGCTACACCTTC. The rearrangement joins TRBV18 to TRBJ1-2; D might be TRBD1 (5 bases). Trimming left V 0 bases short and J 6 bases short, with 14 bases between. Germline CDR1 is KGHSH and CDR2 is LQKENI. The CDR3 runs to 15 residues.

This clonotype has a handful of counts. The junction departs from germline at one end; a sequencing error may be responsible. This chain connects TRBV19 to TRBJ1-5; D is unclear. Germline V CDR1 and CDR2: LNHDA, SQIVND (reference sequence). The CDR3 consists of 14 residues. The CDR3 loop is CASSLETVPQPQHF. The CDR3 coding sequence is TGTGCCAGTAGTCTAGAAACGGTCCCGCAGCCCCAGCATTTT.

This clonotype was counted a few times. The CDR3 nucleotides are TGCGCCAGCAGCCAAGGGGACAAGGTGGTGACCGGGGAGCTGTTTTTT. Amino acid sequence: CASSQGDKVVTGELFF. The chain joins TRBV4-3 to TRBJ2-2, with D possibly being TRBD1 (6 bases). The CDR3 length is 16 residues. Trimming removed 1 base from V and 5 bases from J, with 14 bases in between. From germline, CDR1 is LGHNA and CDR2 YSLEER.

The genes are TRBV11-2 and TRBJ2-3; the match to TRBD2 covers 14 bases. Per germline, CDR1 SGHAT and CDR2 FQNNGV. This CDR3 is built from 18 residues. Trimming at V came to 5 bases and at J to 2 bases, leaving 9 bases not matched to a gene. DNA of the CDR3: TGTGCCAGCAGCCCGAGGGGGACTAGCGGGGGTAACACAGATACGCAGTATTTT. The encoded protein is CASSPRGTSGGNTDTQYF. The whole variable domain, remainder taken from reference TRBV11-2 and TRBJ2-3, is EAGVAQSPRYKIIEKRQSVAFWCNPISGHATLYWYQQILGQGPKLLIQFQNNGVVDDSQLPKDRFSAERLKGVDSTLKIQPAKLEDSAVYLCASSPRGTSGGNTDTQYFGPGTRLTVL.

The V call is TRBV6-2 or TRBV6-3, the J call TRBJ2-5; either TRBD1 or TRBD2 may supply D (5 bases each). Germline CDR1 MNHEY, CDR2 SVGEGT. The CDR3 contains 17 residues. The V end was cut by 0 bases, the J end by 10 bases, with 24 bases between. The CDR3 nucleotides are TGTGCCAGCAGTTACTCGAGAGTGGACGGGGCCGGGGCGAGCCAGTACTTC. Translation gives CASSYSRVDGAGASQYF.

This clonotype was seen a handful of times. The chain has TRBV19 and TRBJ2-2; possibly TRBD1 for D (5 bases). The CDR3 has 13 amino acids. The germline CDR1 and CDR2 sequences are LNHDA and SQIVND (reference sequence). The ends were cut back, 3 bases at V and 6 bases at J, with 8 bases in the middle. The CDR3: CASSIPGPGELFF. As DNA, the CDR3 is TGTGCCAGTAGTATCCCAGGGCCCGGGGAGCTGTTTTTT.

V gene TRBV24-1 combines with J gene TRBJ2-5, with 7 bases fitting TRBD2. The CDR3 covers 17 residues. The germline CDR1 and CDR2 sequences are KGHDR and SFDVKD. V dropped 0 bases and J dropped 2; count of bases not matched to a gene: 8. The CDR3 nucleotides read TGTGCCACCAGTGATTTGGCGGCTAGCGGAAAACAAGAGACCCAGTACTTC. It encodes CATSDLAASGKQETQYF.

This clonotype was detected ten times or more. The chain is built from TRBV10-3 and TRBJ2-2; 8 bases agree with TRBD1. Per germline, CDR1 ENHRY and CDR2 SYGVKD. The CDR3 has 15 amino acids. V lost 11 bases and J lost 8; bases outside the gene matches: 16. CDR3 loop: CAATEGQGAWGELFF. CDR3 nucleotides: TGTGCCGCCACGGAGGGGCAGGGGGCTTGGGGGGAGCTGTTTTTT.

This clonotype has ten or more counts. V and J are TRBV7-2 and TRBJ2-3, with TRBD2 as a possible D gene (5 bases). Germline assignment: CDR1 SGHTA and CDR2 FQGNSA. CDR3 size: 14 residues. The ends were cut back, 2 bases at V and 5 bases at J, with 11 bases in the middle. The CDR3 nucleotides are TGTGCCAGCAGCTTAATAGGTGGACTAGATACGCAGTATTTT. It encodes CASSLIGGLDTQYF.

CDR3 sequence reads: CASASPLRVQFF. CDR3 nucleotides: TGTGCCAGCGCCTCACCTCTGCGGGTGCAGTTCTTC. V usage is TRBV6-2 or TRBV6-3 and J usage is TRBJ2-1; D perhaps matches TRBD2 (5 bases). V lost 8 bases to trimming and J lost 12 bases, with 17 bases between them. Germline CDR1 reads MNHEY; CDR2 reads SVGEGT. The CDR3 has 12 residues.